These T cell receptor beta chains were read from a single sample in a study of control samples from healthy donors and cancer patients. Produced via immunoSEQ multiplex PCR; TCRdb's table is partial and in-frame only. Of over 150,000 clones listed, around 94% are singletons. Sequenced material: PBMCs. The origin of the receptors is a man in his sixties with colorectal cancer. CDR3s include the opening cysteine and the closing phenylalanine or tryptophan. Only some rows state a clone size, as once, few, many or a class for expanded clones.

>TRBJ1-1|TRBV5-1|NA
CASSQGPGEGNTEAFF
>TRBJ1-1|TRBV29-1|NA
CSVERGLNTEAFF
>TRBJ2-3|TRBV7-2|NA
CASSWTGGPDTQYF
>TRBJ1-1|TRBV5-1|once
CASSPEDRMNTEAFF
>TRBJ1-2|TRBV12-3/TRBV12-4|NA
CASSQDRVGGYTF
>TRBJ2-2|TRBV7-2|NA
CASSSPSGGRNTGELFF
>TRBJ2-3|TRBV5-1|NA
CASSPILAGGEFTDTQYF
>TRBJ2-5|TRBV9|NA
CASSVGGGYEETQYF
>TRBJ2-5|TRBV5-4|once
CASSPGWKETQYF
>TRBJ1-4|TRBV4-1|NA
CASSKLGTLGNEKLFF
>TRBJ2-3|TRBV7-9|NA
CASSGGQGATDTQYF
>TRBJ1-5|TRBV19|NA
CASSIGGGRYDNQPQHF
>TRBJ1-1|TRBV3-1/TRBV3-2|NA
CASTSGSTEAFF
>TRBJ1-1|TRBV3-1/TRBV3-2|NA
CASSQTTENTEAFF
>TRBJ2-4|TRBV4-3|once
CASSQDLLGAKNIQYF
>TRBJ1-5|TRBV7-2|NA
CASSGSNQPQHF
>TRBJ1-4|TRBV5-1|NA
CASSLGGQGGLNEKLFF
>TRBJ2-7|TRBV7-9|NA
CASSLGNSGALSYEQYF
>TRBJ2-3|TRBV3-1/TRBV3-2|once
CASSPTSGGTDTQYF
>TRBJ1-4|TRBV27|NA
CASSSTPGEKLFF
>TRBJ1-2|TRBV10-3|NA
CAISPGQGRVGYTF
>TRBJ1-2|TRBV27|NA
CASSPGASWSIYTF
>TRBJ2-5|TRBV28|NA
CASTLGGTQTQYF
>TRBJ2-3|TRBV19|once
CASSIVPVSTDTQYF
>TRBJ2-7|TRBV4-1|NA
CASSSYSQIQGFRYEQYF
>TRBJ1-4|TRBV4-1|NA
CASTKERGFATNEKLFF
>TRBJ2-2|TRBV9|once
CASTSRLAIITGELFF
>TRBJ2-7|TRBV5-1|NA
CASSLGTVEQYF
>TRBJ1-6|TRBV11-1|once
CASSLGAAPYNSPLHF
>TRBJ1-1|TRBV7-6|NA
CASSLRGVGELTEAFF
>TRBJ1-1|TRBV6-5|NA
CASRQQLANTEAFF
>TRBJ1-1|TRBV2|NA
CASSGGTLNTEAFF
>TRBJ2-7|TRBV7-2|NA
CASSHWGQGADEQYF
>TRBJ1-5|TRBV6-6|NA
CASIESDLNGNQPQHF
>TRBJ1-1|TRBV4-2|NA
CASSPPGRGNTEAFF
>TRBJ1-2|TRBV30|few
CASRSRGGGYTF
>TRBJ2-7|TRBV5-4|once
CASSLGQGRSSYEQYF
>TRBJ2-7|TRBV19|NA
CASSRTGTDAYEQYF
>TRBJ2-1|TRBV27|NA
CASRWGLAGATRKGEQFF
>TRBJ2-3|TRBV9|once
CASSVGAGEDTQYF
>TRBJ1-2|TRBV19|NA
CASSIDRGSPNYGYTF
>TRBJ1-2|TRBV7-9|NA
CASSSDYGYTF
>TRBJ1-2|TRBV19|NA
CASKGPQGAYGYTF
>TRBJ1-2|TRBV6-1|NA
CASSEDREDYGYTF
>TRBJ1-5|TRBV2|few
CASSGGPQPQHF
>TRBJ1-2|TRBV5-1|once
CASSWGQDDGYTF
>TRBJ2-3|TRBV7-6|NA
CASSAWSRDSTDTQYF
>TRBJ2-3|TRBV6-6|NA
CASRGSGGDDTQYF
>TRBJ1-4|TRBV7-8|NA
CASSLQGAVVEKLFF
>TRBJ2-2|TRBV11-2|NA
CASSLAGAGELFF
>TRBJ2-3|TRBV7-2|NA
CASSLGAGGPDTQYF
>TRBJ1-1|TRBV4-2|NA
CASSQAPMGPNTEAFF
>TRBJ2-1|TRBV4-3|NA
CASSQDLTLGQASLEEQFF
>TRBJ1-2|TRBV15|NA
CATSPGQGSEGYTF
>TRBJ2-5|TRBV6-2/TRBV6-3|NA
CASSDSQETQYF
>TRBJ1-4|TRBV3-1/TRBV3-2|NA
CASSQGAGTGVKLFF
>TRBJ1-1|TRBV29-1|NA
CSVGGQLNTEAFF